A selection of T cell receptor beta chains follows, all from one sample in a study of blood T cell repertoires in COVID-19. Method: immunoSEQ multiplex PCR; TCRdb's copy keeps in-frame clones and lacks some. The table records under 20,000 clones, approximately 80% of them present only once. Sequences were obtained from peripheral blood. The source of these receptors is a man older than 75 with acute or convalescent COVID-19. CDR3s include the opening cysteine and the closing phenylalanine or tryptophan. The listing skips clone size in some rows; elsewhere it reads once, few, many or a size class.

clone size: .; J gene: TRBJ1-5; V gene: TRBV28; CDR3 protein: CASRQVNQPQHF
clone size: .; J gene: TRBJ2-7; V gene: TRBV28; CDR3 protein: CASSYGQDYEQYF
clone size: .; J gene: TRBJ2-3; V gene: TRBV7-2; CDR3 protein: CASSLGGPDVDTQYF
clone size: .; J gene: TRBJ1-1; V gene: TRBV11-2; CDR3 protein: CASSLGQNTEAFF
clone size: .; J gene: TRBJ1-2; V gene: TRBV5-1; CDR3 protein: CASSPMGQVDYGYTF
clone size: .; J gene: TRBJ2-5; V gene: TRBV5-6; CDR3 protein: CASSPDRGLQETQYF
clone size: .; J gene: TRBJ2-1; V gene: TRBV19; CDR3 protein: CASSLGLSSYNEQFF
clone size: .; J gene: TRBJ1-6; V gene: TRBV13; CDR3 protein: CASSLGLSSYNSPLHF
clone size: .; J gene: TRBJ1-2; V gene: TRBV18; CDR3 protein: CASSPGGRGYNYGYTF
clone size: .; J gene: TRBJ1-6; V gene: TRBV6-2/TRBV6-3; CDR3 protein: CASSPTRVGSPLHF
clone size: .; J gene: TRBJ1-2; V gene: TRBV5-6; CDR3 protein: CASITLTLRPGQGTYGYTF
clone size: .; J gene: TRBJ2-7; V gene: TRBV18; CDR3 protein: CASSPRAGSYEQYF
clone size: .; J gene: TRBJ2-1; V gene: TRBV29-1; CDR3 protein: CSVVGLAGVNEQFF
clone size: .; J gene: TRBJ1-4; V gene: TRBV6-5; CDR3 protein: CASSLAGTGNEKLFF
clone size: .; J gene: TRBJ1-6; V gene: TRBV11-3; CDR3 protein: CASSRQGSRSPLHF
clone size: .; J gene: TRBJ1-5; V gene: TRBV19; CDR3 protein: CASSIGRQPQHF
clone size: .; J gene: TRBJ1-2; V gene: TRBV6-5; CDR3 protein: CASSNPQIINYGYTF
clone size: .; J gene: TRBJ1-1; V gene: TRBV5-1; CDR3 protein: CASSPGQFMNTEAFF
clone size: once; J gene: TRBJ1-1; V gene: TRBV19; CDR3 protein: CASIQGYSRNTEAFF
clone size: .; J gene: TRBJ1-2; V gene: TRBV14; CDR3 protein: CASSQVSGGYTF
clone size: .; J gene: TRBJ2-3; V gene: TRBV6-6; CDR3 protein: CASRDRGHTDTQYF
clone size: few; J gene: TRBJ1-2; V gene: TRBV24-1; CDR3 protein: CATSELGYGYTF
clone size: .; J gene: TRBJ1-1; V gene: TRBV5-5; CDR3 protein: CASSLGQGVTEAFF
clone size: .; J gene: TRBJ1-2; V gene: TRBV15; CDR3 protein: CATSRPRTASNYGYTF
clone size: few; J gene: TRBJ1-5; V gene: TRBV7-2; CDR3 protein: CASSEQGTQPQHF
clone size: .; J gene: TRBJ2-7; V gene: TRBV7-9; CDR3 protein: CASSPMGQLDEQYF
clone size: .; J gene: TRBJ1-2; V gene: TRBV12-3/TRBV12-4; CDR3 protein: CASSRQGWDGYTF
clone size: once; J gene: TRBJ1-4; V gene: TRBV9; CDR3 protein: CASSEGGYNEKLFF
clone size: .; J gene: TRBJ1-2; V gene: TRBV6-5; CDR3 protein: CASSYRTGSDGYTF
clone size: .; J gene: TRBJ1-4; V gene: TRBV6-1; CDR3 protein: CASSGQGAREKLFF
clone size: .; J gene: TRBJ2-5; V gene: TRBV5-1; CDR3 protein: CASSLGLAGGQETQYF
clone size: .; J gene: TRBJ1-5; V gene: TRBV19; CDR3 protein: CASQPQGNNQPQHF
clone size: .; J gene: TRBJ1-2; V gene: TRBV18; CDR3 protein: CASSPGQGDGYTF
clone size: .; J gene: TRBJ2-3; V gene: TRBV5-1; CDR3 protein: CASSLARDYTDTQYF
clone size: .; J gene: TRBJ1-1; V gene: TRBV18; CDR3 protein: CASSLTANTEAFF
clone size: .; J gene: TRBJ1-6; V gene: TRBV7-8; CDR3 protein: CASSLEGTPGSPYNSPLHF
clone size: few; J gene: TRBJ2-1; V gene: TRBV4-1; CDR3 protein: CARTQPRSYNEQFF